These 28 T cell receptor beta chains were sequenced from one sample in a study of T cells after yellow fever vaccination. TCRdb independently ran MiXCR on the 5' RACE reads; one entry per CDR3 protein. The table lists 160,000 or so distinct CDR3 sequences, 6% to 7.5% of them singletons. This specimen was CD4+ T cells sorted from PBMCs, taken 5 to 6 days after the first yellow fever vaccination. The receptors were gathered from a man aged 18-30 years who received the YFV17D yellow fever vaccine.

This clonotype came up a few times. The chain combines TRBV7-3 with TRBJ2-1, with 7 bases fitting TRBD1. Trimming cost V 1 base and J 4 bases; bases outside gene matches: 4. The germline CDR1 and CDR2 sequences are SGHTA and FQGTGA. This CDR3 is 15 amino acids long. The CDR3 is CASSLRGGHYNEQFF. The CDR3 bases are TGTGCCAGCAGCTTAAGAGGGGGCCATTACAATGAGCAGTTCTTC. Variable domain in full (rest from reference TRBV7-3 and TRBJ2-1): GAGVSQTPSNKVTEKGKYVELRCDPISGHTALYWYRQSLGQGPEFLIYFQGTGAADDSGLPNDRFFAVRPEGSVSTLKIQRTERGDSAVYLCASSLRGGHYNEQFFGPGTRLTVL.

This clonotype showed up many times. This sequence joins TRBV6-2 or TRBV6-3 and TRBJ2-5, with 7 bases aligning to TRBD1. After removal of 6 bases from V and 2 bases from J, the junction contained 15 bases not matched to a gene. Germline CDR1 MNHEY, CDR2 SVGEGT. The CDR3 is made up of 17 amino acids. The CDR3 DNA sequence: TGTGCCAGCAGCCGCCGAAGGACAGGTCATTCACAAGAGACCCAGTACTTC. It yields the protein CASSRRRTGHSQETQYF.

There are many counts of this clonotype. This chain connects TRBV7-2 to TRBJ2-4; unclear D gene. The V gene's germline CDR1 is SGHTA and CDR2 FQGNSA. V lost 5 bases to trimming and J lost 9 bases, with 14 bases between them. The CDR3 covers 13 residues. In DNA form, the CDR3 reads TGTGCCAGCAGCCCGCAGGAAATGGGCATTCAGTACTTC. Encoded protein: CASSPQEMGIQYF.

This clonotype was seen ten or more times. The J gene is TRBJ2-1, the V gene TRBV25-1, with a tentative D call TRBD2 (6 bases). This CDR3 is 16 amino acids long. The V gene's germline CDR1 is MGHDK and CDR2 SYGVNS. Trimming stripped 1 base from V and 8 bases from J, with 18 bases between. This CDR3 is CASSESSGRQGDEQFF. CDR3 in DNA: TGTGCCAGCAGTGAATCGAGCGGGCGCCAAGGGGATGAGCAGTTCTTC.

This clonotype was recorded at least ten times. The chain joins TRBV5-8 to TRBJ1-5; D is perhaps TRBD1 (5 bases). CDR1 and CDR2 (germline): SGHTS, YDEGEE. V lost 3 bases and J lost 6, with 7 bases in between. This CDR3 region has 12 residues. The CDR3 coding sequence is TGTGCCAGCAGCTGGGGGGGTCAGCCCCAGCATTTT. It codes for CASSWGGQPQHF.

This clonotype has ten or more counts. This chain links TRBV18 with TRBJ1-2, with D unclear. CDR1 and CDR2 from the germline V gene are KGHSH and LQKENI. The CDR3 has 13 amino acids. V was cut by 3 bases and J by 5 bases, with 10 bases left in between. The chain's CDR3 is CASSPDVRYGYTF. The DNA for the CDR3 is TGTGCCAGCTCACCCGATGTACGGTATGGCTACACCTTC.

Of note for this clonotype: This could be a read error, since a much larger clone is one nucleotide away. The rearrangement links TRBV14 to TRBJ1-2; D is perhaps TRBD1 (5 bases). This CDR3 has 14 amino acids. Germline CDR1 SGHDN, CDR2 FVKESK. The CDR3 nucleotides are TGTTCCAGCAGCCCTGACTGGGGCCCGGATGGCTACACCTTC. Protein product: CSSSPDWGPDGYTF.

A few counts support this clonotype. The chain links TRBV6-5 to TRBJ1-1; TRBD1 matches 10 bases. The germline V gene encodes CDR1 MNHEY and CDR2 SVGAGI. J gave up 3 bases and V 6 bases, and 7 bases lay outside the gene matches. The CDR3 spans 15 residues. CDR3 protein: CASRLLGTGDTEAFF. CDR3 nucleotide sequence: TGTGCCAGCAGGCTTCTTGGGACAGGGGACACTGAAGCTTTCTTT.

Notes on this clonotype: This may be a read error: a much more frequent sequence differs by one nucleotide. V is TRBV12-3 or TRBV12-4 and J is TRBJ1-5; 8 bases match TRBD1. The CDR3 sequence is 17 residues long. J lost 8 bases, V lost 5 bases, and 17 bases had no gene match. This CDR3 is CASSNSPPNRGNKPQHF. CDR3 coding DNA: TGTGCCAGCAGTAACTCTCCACCAAACAGGGGGAATAAGCCCCAGCATTTT.

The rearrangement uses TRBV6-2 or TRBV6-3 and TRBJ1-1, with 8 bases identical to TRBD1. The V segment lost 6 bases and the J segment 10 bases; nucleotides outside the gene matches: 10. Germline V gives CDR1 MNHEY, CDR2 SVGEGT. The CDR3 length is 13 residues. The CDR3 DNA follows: TGTGCCAGCAGCTATACTTATGGACAGGGAGCTTTCTTT. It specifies CASSYTYGQGAFF.

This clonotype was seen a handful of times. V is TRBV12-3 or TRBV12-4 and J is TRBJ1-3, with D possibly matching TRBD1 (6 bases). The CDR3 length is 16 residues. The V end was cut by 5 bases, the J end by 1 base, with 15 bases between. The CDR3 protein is CASSPLDRISGNTIYF. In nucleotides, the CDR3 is TGTGCCAGCAGTCCATTGGACAGAATATCTGGAAACACCATATATTTT.

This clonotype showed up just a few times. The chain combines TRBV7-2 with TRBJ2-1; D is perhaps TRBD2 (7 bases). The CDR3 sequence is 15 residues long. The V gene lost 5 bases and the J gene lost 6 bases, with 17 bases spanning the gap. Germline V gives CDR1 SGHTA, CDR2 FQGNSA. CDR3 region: CASSPRGLSINEQFF. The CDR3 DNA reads TGTGCCAGCAGCCCCAGGGGACTAAGTATCAATGAGCAGTTCTTC.

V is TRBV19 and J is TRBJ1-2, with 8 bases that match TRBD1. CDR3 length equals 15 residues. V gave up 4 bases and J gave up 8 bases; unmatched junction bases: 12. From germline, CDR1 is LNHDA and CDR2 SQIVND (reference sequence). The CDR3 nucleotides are TGTGCCAGTAGTAACAGACAGGGGTCCGGGAGCGGCTACACCTTC. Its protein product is CASSNRQGSGSGYTF. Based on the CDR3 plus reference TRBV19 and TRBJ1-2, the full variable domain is DGGITQSPKYLFRKEGQNVTLSCEQNLNHDAMYWYRQDPGQGLRLIYYSQIVNDFQKGDIAEGYSVSREKKESFPLTVTSAQKNPTAFYLCASSNRQGSGSGYTFGSGTRLTVV.

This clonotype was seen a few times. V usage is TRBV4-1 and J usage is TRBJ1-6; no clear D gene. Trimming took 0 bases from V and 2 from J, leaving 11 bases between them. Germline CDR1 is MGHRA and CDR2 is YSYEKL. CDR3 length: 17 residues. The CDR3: CASSQDPRATYNSPLHF. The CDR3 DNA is TGCGCCAGCAGCCAAGATCCGAGGGCGACCTATAATTCACCCCTCCACTTT.

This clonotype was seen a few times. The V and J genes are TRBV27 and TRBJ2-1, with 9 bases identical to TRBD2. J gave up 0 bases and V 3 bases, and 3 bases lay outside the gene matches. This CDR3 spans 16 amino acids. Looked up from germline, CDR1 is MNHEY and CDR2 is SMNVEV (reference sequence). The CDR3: CASSFSSGASYNEQFF. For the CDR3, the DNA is TGTGCCAGCAGTTTCTCTAGCGGGGCCTCCTACAATGAGCAGTTCTTC.

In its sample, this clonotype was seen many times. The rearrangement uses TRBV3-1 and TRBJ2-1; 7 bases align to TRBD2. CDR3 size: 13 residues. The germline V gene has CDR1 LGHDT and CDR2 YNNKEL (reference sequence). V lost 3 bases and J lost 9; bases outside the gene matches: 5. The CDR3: CASSQMGGGEQFF. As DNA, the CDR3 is TGTGCCAGCAGCCAGATGGGGGGGGGTGAGCAGTTCTTC.

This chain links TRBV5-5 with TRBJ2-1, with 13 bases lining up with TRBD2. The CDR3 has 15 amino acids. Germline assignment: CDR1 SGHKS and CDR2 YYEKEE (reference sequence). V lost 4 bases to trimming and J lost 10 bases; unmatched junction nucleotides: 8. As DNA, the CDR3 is TGTGCCAGCAGCCCCCGACTAGCGGGGGGTGAGGAGCAGTTCTTC. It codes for CASSPRLAGGEEQFF.

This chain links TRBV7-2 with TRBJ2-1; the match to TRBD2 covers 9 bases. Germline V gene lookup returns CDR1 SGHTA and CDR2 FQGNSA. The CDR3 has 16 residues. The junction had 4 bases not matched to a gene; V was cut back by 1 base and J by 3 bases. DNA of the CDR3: TGTGCCAGCAGCTTAGTCAGAGCGGGGGGCTACAATGAGCAGTTCTTC. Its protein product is CASSLVRAGGYNEQFF. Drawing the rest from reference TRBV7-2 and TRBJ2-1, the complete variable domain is GAGVSQSPSNKVTEKGKDVELRCDPISGHTALYWYRQSLGQGLEFLIYFQGNSAPDKSGLPSDRFSAERTGGSVSTLTIQRTQQEDSAVYLCASSLVRAGGYNEQFFGPGTRLTVL.

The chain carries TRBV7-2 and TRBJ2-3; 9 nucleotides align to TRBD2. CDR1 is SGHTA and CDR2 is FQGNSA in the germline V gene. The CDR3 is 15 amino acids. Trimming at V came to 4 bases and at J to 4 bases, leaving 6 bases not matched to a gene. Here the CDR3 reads CASSWAGTSPDTQYF. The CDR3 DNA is TGTGCCAGCAGCTGGGCCGGGACTAGCCCAGATACGCAGTATTTT.

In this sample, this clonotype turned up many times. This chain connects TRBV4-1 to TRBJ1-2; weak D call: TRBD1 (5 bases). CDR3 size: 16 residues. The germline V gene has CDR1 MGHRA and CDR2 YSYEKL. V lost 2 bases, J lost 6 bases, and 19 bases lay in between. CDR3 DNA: TGCGCCAGCAGCCAAATAATTGGACTGGGGCGGGATGGCTACACCTTC. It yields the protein CASSQIIGLGRDGYTF.

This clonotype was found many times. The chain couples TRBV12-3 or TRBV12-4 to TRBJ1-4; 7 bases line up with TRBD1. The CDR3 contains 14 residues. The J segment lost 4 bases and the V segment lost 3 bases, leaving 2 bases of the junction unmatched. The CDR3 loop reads CASSLGQLNEKLFF. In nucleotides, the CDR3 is TGTGCCAGCAGTTTGGGACAGCTTAATGAAAAACTGTTTTTT.

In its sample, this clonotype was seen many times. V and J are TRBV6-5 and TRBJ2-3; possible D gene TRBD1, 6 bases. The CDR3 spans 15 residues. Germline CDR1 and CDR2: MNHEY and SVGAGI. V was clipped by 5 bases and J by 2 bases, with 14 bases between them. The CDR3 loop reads CASSNRGHPTDTQYF. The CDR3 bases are TGTGCCAGCAGTAATAGGGGACACCCCACAGATACGCAGTATTTT.

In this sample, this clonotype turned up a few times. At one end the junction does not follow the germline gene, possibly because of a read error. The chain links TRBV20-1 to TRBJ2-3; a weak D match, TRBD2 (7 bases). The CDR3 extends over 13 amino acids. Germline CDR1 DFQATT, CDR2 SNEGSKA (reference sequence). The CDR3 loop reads CGGGARVADTQYF. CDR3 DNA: TGTGGGGGGGGGGCCAGAGTTGCAGATACGCAGTATTTT.

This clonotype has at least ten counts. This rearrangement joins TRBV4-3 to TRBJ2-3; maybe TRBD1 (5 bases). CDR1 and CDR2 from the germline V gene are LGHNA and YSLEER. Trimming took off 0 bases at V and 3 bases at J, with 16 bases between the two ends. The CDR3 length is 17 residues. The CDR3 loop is CASSQDLWQGDTDTQYF. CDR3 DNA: TGCGCCAGCAGCCAAGATTTATGGCAGGGTGATACAGATACGCAGTATTTT.

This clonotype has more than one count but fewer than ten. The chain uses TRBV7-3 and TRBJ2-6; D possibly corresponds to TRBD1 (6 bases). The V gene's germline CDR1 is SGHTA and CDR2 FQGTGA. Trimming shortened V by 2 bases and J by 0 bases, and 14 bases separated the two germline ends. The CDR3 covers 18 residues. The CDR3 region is CASSLVATGFSGANVLTF. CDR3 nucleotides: TGTGCCAGCAGCTTAGTCGCAACAGGGTTCTCTGGGGCCAACGTCCTGACTTTC. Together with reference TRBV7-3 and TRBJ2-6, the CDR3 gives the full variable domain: GAGVSQTPSNKVTEKGKYVELRCDPISGHTALYWYRQSLGQGPEFLIYFQGTGAADDSGLPNDRFFAVRPEGSVSTLKIQRTERGDSAVYLCASSLVATGFSGANVLTFGAGSRLTVL.

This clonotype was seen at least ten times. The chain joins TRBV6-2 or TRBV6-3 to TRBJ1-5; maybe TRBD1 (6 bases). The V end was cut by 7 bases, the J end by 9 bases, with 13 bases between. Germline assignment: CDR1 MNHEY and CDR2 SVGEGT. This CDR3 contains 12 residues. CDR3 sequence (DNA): TGTGCCAGCAAAACCGGGACACGGCCCCAGCATTTT. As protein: CASKTGTRPQHF.

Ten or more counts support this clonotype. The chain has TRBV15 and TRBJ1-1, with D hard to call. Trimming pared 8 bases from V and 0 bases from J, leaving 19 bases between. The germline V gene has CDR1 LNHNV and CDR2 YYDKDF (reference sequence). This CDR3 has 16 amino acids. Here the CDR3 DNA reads TGTGCCACCCAAAGAGGGAGGACCGTCATGAACACTGAAGCTTTCTTT. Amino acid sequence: CATQRGRTVMNTEAFF.

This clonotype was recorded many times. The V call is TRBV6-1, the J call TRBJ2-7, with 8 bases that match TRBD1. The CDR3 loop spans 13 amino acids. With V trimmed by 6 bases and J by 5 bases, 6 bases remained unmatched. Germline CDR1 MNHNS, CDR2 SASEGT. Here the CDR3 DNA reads TGTGCCAGCAGCACGACAGGGGCGGACGAGCAGTACTTC. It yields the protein CASSTTGADEQYF.